The clone carrying this T cell receptor (beta chain) was recorded a few times. Its matching antigen is unknown. These data are taken from a study of T-cell memory formation after mild COVID-19. Study-level background: TCR clustering was largely donor specific. General study results and limits: Clones that shrank (day 15 to 85) were balanced CD4/CD8, whereas later expanders leaned CD4+. Pre-infection memory carried some responding clones, suggesting that cross-reactive memory joined.

TCRdb itself ran the 5' RACE reads through MiXCR, one entry per CDR3 protein. The sample lists just over 400,000 distinct CDR3 sequences, about a quarter seen once, with around 12% in the top ten. The CDR3 contains 15 residues. The J segment lost 8 bases and the V segment lost 1 base, leaving 7 bases of the junction unmatched. This sequence joins TRBV12-3 or TRBV12-4 and TRBJ2-1, with 8 bases fitting TRBD1. Sequences were obtained from PBMCs or a T cell subset sorted from them (not recorded which). This clonotype originated in an adult woman who had mild COVID-19 (a few samples of this study predate the infection). Cell type and time point are not known. The CDR3 DNA reads as TGTGCCAGCAGTTTAGGTGGCAGGGGGCCGGATGAGCAGTTCTTC. This sequence encodes CASSLGGRGPDEQFF.